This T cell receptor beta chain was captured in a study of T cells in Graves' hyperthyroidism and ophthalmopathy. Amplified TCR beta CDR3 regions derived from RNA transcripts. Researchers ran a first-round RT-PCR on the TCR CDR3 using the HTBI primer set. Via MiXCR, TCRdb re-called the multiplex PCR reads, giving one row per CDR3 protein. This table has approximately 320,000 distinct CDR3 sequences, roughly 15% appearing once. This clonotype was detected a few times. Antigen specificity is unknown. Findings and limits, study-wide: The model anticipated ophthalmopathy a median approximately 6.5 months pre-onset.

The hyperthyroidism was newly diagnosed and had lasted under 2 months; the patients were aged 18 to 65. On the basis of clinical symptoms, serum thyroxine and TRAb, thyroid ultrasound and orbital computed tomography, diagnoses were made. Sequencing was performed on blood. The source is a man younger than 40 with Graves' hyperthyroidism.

CDR3 loop: CASSYTPTENTEAFF. DNA of the CDR3: TGTGCCAGCAGCTACACCCCGACAGAGAACACTGAAGCTTTCTTT. The chain combines TRBV7-9 with TRBJ1-1, with D possibly TRBD1 on 5 matching bases. The CDR3 sequence is 15 residues long. Between the trimmed V and J ends, which lost 4 bases and 1 base, there was a span of 13 bases. The germline gives CDR1 SEHNR, CDR2 FQNEAQ (reference sequence).